This record covers a single TCR beta chain. Its antigen remains unidentified. No quality values exist for individual bases; no much larger clone is one base distant. Enrolling through a virtual design, the prospective study's participants ranged in age from about 18 to 89 years and lived across some 23 United States geographic areas. Cohort assignment in the prospective study relied on participant-reported clinical history from a screening survey and a study questionnaire. Mobile phlebotomists in the prospective study collected whole blood, serum and a nasopharyngeal or oropharyngeal swab from every participant. Participants in the prospective study had the option to provide additional blood draws and questionnaires over an approximately 2-month period. Blood samples from the prospective study were shipped frozen or at room temperature prior to DNA extraction. The CDR3 sequence holds 15 residues, the cysteine and phenylalanine included. The entry retains the CDR3 DNA only, 45 bases that are in frame from base 1. As encoded in the germline V gene, CDR1 is MNHEY while CDR2 is SVGAGI. Trimming removed 6 bases from V and 8 bases from J, leaving 20 bases between the germline ends.

The source of the sample is a study of blood T cell repertoires in COVID-19 (dated by TCRdb to the early 2020s). Study-level background: The collaborator samples originated in the United States, Italy and Spain and spanned the acute and convalescent phases of COVID-19. The material from the prospective study consisted of cDNA or gDNA derived from T cells, B-cell-depleted T cells, or PBMCs. Subjects who had been exposed to COVID-19, were actively infected with it, or had recovered from it provided the deeply sampled blood TCRbeta repertoires that made up the dataset. The repertoires were made available in a free public database intended to serve as a resource for research on the immune response to SARS-CoV-2. The samples were drawn from two sources: the first 160 participants of the ongoing ImmuneRACE study, and 1,000 to 1,500 subjects contributed by 6 global collaborators. Sample metadata almost always included a de-identified subject ID, COVID-19 status, age in years and sex. Where available, HLA class I and class II types were taken from metadata supplied by the sample provider and were not determined by assay-based typing.

TCRbeta CDR3 regions were amplified from genomic DNA by means of the immunoSEQ Assay, a bias-controlled multiplex PCR. The authors' analysis ran thus. The number of nucleated cells in each sample was estimated by amplification of reference gene primers within the assay. Sequence reads were collapsed and filtered to measure the absolute abundance of every unique TCRbeta CDR3 rearrangement. Productive Simpson clonality was computed per sample as the square root of Simpson's diversity index over productive rearrangements. Sourced from immuneACCESS, this table was stored by TCRdb with only in-frame sequences that have V and J called. A share of the clones is absent; for the studies checked, an unresolved V gene accounts for under half, and the remainder has no known explanation. D and trimming were read from the DNA, whereas the V and J calls and clone size are those reported in that table. Across this sample there are about 300,000 clones, with around 90% seen only once. The ten largest make up 3.5% to 4.5% of the sample.

Study-level results and caveats: How much clinical and demographic metadata was included differed by source and by participant, and the metadata was provided uncurated.

Material: PBMCs or T cells enriched from blood (not recorded which). This clonotype was obtained from a woman between 18 and 29 years old with acute COVID-19. The chain is made from TRBV6-5 and TRBJ1-5; possibly the D gene is TRBD1, per 6 matching bases. The base sequence is TGTGCCAGCAGCCCCATTGGGGGGGCGGCGGAGCCCCAGCATTTT. This codes for CASSPIGGAAEPQHF.